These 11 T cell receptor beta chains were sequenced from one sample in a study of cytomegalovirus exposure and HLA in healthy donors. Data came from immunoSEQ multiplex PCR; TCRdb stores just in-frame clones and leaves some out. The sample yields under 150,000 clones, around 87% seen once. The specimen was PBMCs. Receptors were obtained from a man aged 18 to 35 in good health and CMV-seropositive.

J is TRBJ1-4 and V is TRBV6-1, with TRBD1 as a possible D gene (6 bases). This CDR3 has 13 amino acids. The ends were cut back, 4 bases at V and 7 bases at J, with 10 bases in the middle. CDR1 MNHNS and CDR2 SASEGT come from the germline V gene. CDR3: CASSGEGGEKLFF. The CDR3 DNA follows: TGTGCCAGCAGTGGAGAAGGGGGTGAAAAACTGTTTTTT.

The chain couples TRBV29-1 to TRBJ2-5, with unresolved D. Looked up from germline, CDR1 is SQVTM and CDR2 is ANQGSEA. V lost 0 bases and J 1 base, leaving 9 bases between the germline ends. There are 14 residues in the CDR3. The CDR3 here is CSVEDQRLQETQYF. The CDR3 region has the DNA TGCAGCGTTGAAGATCAGAGGCTCCAAGAGACCCAGTACTTC.

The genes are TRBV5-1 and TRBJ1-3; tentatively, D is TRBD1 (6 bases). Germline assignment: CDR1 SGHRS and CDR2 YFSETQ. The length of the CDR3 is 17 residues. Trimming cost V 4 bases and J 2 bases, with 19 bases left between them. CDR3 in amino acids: CASSLRAGDLAGNTIYF. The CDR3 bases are TGCGCCAGCAGCCTTCGCGCAGGGGATTTGGCTGGAAACACCATATATTTT.

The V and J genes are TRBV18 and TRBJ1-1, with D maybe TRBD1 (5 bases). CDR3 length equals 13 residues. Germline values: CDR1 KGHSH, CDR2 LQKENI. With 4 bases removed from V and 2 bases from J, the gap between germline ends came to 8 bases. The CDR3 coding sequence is TGTGCCAGCTCACTGGACACTAACACTGAAGCTTTCTTT. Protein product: CASSLDTNTEAFF.

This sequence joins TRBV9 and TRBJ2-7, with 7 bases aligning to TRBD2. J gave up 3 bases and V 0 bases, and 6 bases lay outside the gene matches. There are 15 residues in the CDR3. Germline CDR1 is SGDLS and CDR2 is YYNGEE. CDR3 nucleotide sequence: TGTGCCAGCAGCGTAGGGACTAGTGGGTACTACGAGCAGTACTTC. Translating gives CASSVGTSGYYEQYF.

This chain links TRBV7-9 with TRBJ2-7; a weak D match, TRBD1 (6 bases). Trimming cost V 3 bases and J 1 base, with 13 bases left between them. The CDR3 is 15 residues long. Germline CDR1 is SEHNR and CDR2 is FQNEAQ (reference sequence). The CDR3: CASSFQGFPSYEQYF. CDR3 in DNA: TGTGCCAGCAGCTTCCAGGGGTTCCCTTCCTACGAGCAGTACTTC.

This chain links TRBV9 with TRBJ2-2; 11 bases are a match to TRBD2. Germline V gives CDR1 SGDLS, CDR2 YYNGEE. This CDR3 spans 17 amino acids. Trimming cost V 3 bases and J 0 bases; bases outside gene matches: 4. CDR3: CASSATSGGANTGELFF. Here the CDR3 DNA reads TGTGCCAGCAGCGCAACTAGCGGGGGCGCGAACACCGGGGAGCTGTTTTTT.

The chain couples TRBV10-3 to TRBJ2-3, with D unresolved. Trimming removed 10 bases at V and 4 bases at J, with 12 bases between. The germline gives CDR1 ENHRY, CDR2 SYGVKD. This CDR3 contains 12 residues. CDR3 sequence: CATQYGPDTQYF. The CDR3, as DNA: TGTGCCACCCAATATGGCCCAGATACGCAGTATTTT.

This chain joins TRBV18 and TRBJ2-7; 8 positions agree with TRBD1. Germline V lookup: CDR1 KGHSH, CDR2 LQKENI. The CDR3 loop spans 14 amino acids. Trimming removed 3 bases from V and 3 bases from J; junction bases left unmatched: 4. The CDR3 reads CASSPRDRNYEQYF. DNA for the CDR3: TGTGCCAGCTCACCCCGGGACAGGAACTACGAGCAGTACTTC.

The CDR3 DNA follows: TGTGCCAGCAGCTTAGTTGTACAGCACTATGGCTACACCTTC. Amino acids: CASSLVVQHYGYTF. The J gene is TRBJ1-2, the V gene TRBV7-9; no reliable D call. The germline V gene has CDR1 SEHNR and CDR2 FQNEAQ (reference sequence). V dropped 1 base and J dropped 3 bases, with 9 bases sitting between them. The length of the CDR3 is 14 residues.

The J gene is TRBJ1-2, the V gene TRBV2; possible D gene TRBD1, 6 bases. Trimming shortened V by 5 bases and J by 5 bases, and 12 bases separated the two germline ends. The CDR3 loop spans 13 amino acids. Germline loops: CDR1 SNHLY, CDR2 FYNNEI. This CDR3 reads CASSWDTRYGYTF. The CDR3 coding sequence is TGTGCCAGCAGTTGGGACACAAGATATGGCTACACCTTC.